Listed below are T cell receptor beta chains from one sample, sequenced in a study of T cell changes during pregnancy in multiple sclerosis. Data came from immunoSEQ multiplex PCR; TCRdb stores just in-frame clones and leaves some out. This sample has under 25,000 clones, with more than 70% found just once. Source: CD8+ T cells from peripheral blood mononuclear cells, taken before pregnancy. These receptors were collected from a female donor with multiple sclerosis, enrolled in a pregnancy study. Both conserved end residues are part of each CDR3.

TRBJ1-5 | TRBV7-9 | CASSARQGEDQPQHF
TRBJ1-2 | TRBV7-9 | CASSLLDGYTF
TRBJ1-2 | TRBV27 | CASTDRAGGYTF
TRBJ1-5 | TRBV7-2 | CASSLRLFGNQPQHF
TRBJ1-1 | TRBV2 | CASRTGQNTEAFF
TRBJ2-7 | TRBV27 | CASSISGDSYEQYF
TRBJ2-1 | TRBV7-4 | CASRKTSGSTFF
TRBJ2-1 | TRBV5-6 | CASSSEGWRGDEQFF
TRBJ2-1 | TRBV27 | CASMREGLFF
TRBJ1-5 | TRBV19 | CASSPPWGSGQPQHF
TRBJ2-5 | TRBV7-9 | CASSSPQTGLGETQYF
TRBJ1-1 | TRBV2 | CASSAGSDEAFF
TRBJ2-7 | TRBV6-6 | CASSNTDYEQYF
TRBJ2-3 | TRBV4-1 | CASSLQAGTSGRADTQYF
TRBJ2-7 | TRBV6-6 | CASSYSFDRDYEQYF
TRBJ2-3 | TRBV9 | CASSVQGSGSEDTQYF
TRBJ2-5 | TRBV2 | CASSDWPAGKETQYF
TRBJ1-5 | TRBV27 | CASSLAGWGNQPQHF
TRBJ2-1 | TRBV27 | CASSFPGLAGTEQFF
TRBJ2-2 | TRBV7-9 | CASSSFNGGVAGTGELFF
TRBJ2-5 | TRBV7-9 | CASSRGGKTQYF
TRBJ1-2 | TRBV5-1 | CASSHGTGGNGYTF
TRBJ2-1 | TRBV27 | CASSGRLWSGTPYNEQFF
TRBJ1-1 | TRBV7-9 | CASSFWQGANTEAFF
TRBJ1-5 | TRBV28 | CASSFLDRPFNQPQHF
TRBJ1-1 | TRBV5-5 | CASRWGRGRTEAFF
TRBJ2-1 | TRBV13 | CASSDYSEQFF
TRBJ2-7 | TRBV4-1 | CASSQVNTGINYEQYF
TRBJ2-7 | TRBV5-1 | CASSLGDRVYEQYF
TRBJ2-1 | TRBV29-1 | CSVTSGRALRPKYEQFF
TRBJ2-1 | TRBV2 | CASIAGGPPRQFF
TRBJ1-1 | TRBV27 | CASSPGQGMNTEAFF
TRBJ2-5 | TRBV5-5 | CASSFPTGPQETQYF
TRBJ2-1 | TRBV4-2 | CASSQDTLTSGRTYNEQFF
TRBJ2-1 | TRBV6-5 | CASSSGLVAPNEQFF
TRBJ2-1 | TRBV5-1 | CASSLDGSLSSYNEQFF
TRBJ2-7 | TRBV5-1 | CASSYGQGPYEQYF
TRBJ1-5 | TRBV18 | CASSLRTGINQPQHF
TRBJ2-2 | TRBV5-1 | CASSPTSGGANTGELFF
TRBJ2-5 | TRBV5-5 | CASSPTPTETQYF
TRBJ1-2 | TRBV7-9 | CASSLSTRASYEGYTF
TRBJ2-7 | TRBV18 | CASSPPRRGTTEQYF
TRBJ2-7 | TRBV6-4 | CASSESQLAGGSSYEQYF
TRBJ2-5 | TRBV5-6 | CASSVTTGPGETQYF
TRBJ2-7 | TRBV5-4 | CASSSWTSGRAYEQYF
TRBJ2-1 | TRBV27 | CASSRQGVTSGNEQFF
TRBJ2-1 | TRBV2 | CASSAGQGAEQFF
TRBJ2-1 | TRBV30 | CAWSVRTSNNLNEQFF
TRBJ1-5 | TRBV19 | CASSIIVNQPQHF
TRBJ1-1 | TRBV9 | CASSVDPEMNTEAFF
TRBJ1-2 | TRBV28 | CASSFIREDYTF
TRBJ2-5 | TRBV7-9 | CASSSPRLAGETETQYF
TRBJ2-6 | TRBV7-9 | CASSLSTGANVLTF
TRBJ1-1 | TRBV4-1 | CASSHAGGDTEAFF
TRBJ2-3 | TRBV6-4 | CASSDQFTSSGGTDTQYF
TRBJ2-1 | TRBV4-3 | CASSPGHVRGGTDSSYNEQFF
TRBJ2-6 | TRBV4-3 | CASSPEPDSGANVLTF
TRBJ2-3 | TRBV19 | CASSAWTSGRPGTQYF
TRBJ1-1 | TRBV29-1 | CSVNTPGQNRNTEAFF
TRBJ2-7 | TRBV7-9 | CASSLSIQVSEQYF